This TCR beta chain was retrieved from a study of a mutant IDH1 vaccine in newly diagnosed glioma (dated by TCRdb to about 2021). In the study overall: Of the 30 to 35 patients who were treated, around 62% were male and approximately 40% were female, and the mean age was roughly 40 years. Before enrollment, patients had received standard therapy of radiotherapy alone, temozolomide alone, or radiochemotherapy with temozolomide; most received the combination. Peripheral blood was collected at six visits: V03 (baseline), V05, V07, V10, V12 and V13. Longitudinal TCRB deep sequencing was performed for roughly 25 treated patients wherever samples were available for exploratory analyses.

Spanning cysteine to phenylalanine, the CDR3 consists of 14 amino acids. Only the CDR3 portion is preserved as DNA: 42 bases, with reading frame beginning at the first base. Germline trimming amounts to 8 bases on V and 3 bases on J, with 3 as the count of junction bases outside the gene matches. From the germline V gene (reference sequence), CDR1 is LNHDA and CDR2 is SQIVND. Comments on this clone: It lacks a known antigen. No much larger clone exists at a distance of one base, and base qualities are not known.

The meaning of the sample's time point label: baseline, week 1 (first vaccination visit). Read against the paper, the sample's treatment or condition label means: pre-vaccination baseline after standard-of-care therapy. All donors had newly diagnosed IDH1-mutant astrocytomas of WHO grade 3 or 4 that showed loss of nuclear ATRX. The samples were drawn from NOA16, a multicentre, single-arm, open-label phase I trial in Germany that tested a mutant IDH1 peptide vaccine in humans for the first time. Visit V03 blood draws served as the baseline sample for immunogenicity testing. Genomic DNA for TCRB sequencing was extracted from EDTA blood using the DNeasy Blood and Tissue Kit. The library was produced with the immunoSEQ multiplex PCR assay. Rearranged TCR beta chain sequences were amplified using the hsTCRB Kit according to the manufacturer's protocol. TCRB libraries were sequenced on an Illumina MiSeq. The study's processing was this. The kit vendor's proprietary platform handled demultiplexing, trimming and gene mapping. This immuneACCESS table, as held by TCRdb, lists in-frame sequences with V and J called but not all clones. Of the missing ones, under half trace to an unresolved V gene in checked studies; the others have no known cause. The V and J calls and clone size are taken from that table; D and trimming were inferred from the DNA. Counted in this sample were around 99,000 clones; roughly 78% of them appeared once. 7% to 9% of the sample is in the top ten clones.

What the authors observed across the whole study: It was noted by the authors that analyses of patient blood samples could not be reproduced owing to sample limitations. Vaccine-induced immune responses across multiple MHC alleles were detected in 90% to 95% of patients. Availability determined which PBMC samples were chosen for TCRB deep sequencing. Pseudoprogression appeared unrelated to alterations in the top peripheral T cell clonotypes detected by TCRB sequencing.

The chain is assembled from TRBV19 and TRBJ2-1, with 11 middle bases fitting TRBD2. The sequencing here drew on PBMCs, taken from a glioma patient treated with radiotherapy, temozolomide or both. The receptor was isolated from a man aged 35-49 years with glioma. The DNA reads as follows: TGTGCCAGTGGAACTAGCGGGAGCTACAATGAGCAGTTCTTC. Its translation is CASGTSGSYNEQFF.